This T cell receptor (beta chain) was found in a study of PD-1 blockade in classical Hodgkin lymphoma. Across the study: Nivolumab was administered to patients intravenously at 3 mg/kg every 2 weeks.

Specified time point: cycle 4 day 1 (C4D1), after more than five weeks of nivolumab. All patients experienced relapse after autologous stem cell transplantation, and brentuximab vedotin exposure was variable. Study-wide points: Sources of repertoire differences remain undefined, possibly disease activity or prior therapy. A significant rise in TCR diversity was seen by C4D1 for CD4+ cells but not for CD8+ cells.

About this clone: Antigen unknown.

Trimming stripped 1 base from V and 2 bases from J, with 9 bases between. The V gene's germline CDR1 is SEHNR and CDR2 FQNEAQ (reference sequence). There are 15 residues in the CDR3. Generated by immunoSEQ multiplex PCR, the TCRdb table keeps only in-frame clones and is missing some. The sample shows under 130,000 clones, approximately 89% of them seen only once. This chain joins TRBV7-9 and TRBJ1-5; a possible D gene is TRBD1 (5 bases). The source is a human donor with classical Hodgkin lymphoma. The sequencing here drew on peripheral blood mononuclear cells (PBMCs), taken before the fourth cycle of nivolumab. The CDR3 DNA sequence: TGTGCCAGCAGCTTAGAAGGGACGGGCAATCAGCCCCAGCATTTT. Its protein product is CASSLEGTGNQPQHF.